Listed here are 10 T cell receptor beta chains from one sample, sequenced in a study of human T cells and chemical hapten exposure. TCRdb reprocessed the RACE reads via MiXCR and lists one record per CDR3 protein. The repertoire has under 200,000 distinct CDR3 sequences, almost 30% of them found once; the top ten carry 2.9%. Stated time point: pre-sensitization, week 0. Treatment indicated: therapeutic diphenylcyclopropenone sensitization with weekly scalp DPC. Specimen: whole blood, collected in connection with sensitization to the hapten diphenylcyclopropenone (DPC). The receptors derive from a woman aged 30 to 39 with alopecia areata. Some clones in this sample may be carry-over from other donors' samples.

This clonotype was found a few times. This rearrangement joins TRBV20-1 to TRBJ1-5; the D gene is possibly TRBD1 (5 bases). V shed 4 bases and J shed 6 bases, with 10 bases lying between them. The CDR3 has 12 residues. The germline CDR1 and CDR2 sequences are DFQATT and SNEGSKA (reference sequence). Written as DNA, the CDR3 is TGCAGTGCTAATAGGGGTGCTCAGCCCCAGCATTTT. This codes for CSANRGAQPQHF.

This clonotype occurred a few times. The chain couples TRBV7-3 to TRBJ2-7; TRBD1 or TRBD2 may be the D gene (6 bases each). Germline CDR1 is SGHTA and CDR2 is FQGTGA. CDR3 length: 14 amino acids. The V end lost 5 bases, the J end lost 3 bases, and 14 bases lay between the germline ends. The CDR3 DNA sequence: TGTGCCAGCAGCAAAGAGGGGGGCAACTACGAGCAGTACTTC. This gives the protein CASSKEGGNYEQYF.

V is TRBV5-1 and J is TRBJ1-6; the D gene is possibly TRBD1 (5 bases). The germline gives CDR1 SGHRS, CDR2 YFSETQ. V lost 3 bases, J lost 7 bases, and 11 bases lay in between. The CDR3 is 14 residues long. CDR3 in DNA: TGCGCCAGCAGCTCGACAGAGTACAATTCACCCCTCCACTTT. Its protein is CASSSTEYNSPLHF.

J is TRBJ1-1 and V is TRBV10-3; TRBD1 agrees at 9 bases. V gave up 4 bases and J gave up 8 bases; unmatched junction bases: 5. Looked up from germline, CDR1 is ENHRY and CDR2 is SYGVKD. The CDR3 has 13 residues. CDR3 residues: CAISGPGQGEAFF. DNA for the CDR3: TGTGCCATCAGTGGGCCGGGACAGGGAGAAGCTTTCTTT.

V and J are TRBV7-8 and TRBJ1-2; the D gene is possibly TRBD1 (6 bases). The CDR3 contains 13 residues. Germline V lookup: CDR1 SGHVS, CDR2 FQNEAQ. The V gene lost 3 bases and the J gene lost 6 bases, with 11 bases spanning the gap. CDR3 sequence (DNA): TGTGCCAGCAGCTTGGCAGGGGTAGATGGCTACACCTTC. This translates into CASSLAGVDGYTF.

V is TRBV27 and J is TRBJ1-5; a possible D gene is TRBD1 (5 bases). Trimming stripped 8 bases from V and 1 base from J, with 21 bases between. The germline gives CDR1 MNHEY, CDR2 SMNVEV (reference sequence). The CDR3 contains 17 residues. CDR3 amino acids: CASGGRGGRLSNQPQHF. Written as DNA, the CDR3 is TGTGCCAGCGGGGGGAGGGGCGGCCGATTGAGCAATCAGCCCCAGCATTTT.

The table lists this clonotype with a few counts. The gene calls are TRBV10-3 and TRBJ2-1; D could derive from TRBD1 or TRBD2 (5 bases each). V gave up 5 bases and J gave up 5 bases, with 13 bases separating them. From germline, CDR1 is ENHRY and CDR2 SYGVKD. The CDR3 runs to 14 residues. Here the CDR3 reads CAISPGPRNNEQFF. The CDR3 DNA sequence: TGTGCCATCAGTCCGGGACCGAGGAACAATGAGCAGTTCTTC.

The gene calls are TRBV7-2 and TRBJ1-2, with TRBD1 matching over 7 bases. CDR3 size: 13 residues. Germline CDR1 SGHTA, CDR2 FQGNSA. The V gene end was trimmed by 6 bases and the J gene end by 7 bases; junction bases not matched to a gene: 8. CDR3 coding DNA: TGTGCCAGCAGTTCGGACAGGACGGGTGGCTACACCTTC. Translation gives CASSSDRTGGYTF. Filled out from reference TRBV7-2 and TRBJ1-2, the complete variable domain reads GAGVSQSPSNKVTEKGKDVELRCDPISGHTALYWYRQSLGQGLEFLIYFQGNSAPDKSGLPSDRFSAERTGGSVSTLTIQRTQQEDSAVYLCASSSDRTGGYTFGSGTRLTVV.

This chain uses TRBV21-1 with TRBJ2-3. TRBV21-1 is flagged as a pseudogene. This CDR3 comprises 16 residues. This CDR3 is CASSNLGPNITDTQYF. CDR3 DNA: TGTGCCAGCAGCAACCTCGGACCCAACATCACAGATACGCAGTATTTT.

This clonotype was recorded once. V is TRBV28 and J is TRBJ1-4; tentatively, D is TRBD1 (6 bases). V was trimmed by 2 bases and J by 8 bases, leaving 15 bases between them. Germline assignment: CDR1 MDHEN and CDR2 SYDVKM. This CDR3 is built from 15 residues. The DNA of the CDR3 is TGTGCCAGCAGTTTAGCAGGGGCTCCCCGGGAAAAACTGTTTTTT. Translation gives CASSLAGAPREKLFF.